This T cell receptor (beta chain) was captured by sequencing in a study of T cell responses to AZD1222 COVID-19 vaccine. This CDR3 region has 14 residues. V shed 1 base and J 7 bases; nucleotides not matched to a gene: 5. CDR1 is SGHDN and CDR2 is FVKESK in the germline V gene. Second-dose recipients at about 4 or about 12 weeks were treated as one pooled group. About this clone: As yet, its antigen is unknown.

Method: immunoSEQ multiplex PCR; TCRdb's copy keeps in-frame clones and lacks some. The sample carries 180,000 or so clones, about 90% recorded once. Study-wide findings and caveats: Increases in Spike-specific TCR breadth and depth were seen after two AZD1222 doses. White British people made up most donors, females outnumbered males, and clonal diversity was possibly underestimated. The CD4 TCRs associated with vaccination extended across spike and predominated at 160-218 and 743-854.

Sequencing was performed on peripheral blood, taken 28 days after the second AZD1222 dose. This clonotype was sampled from an adult who received the AZD1222 COVID-19 vaccine. The chain couples TRBV14 to TRBJ1-1; 8 nucleotides align to TRBD1. CDR3 bases: TGTGCCAGCAGCCAAGGTCAGGGGGCATATGAAGCTTTCTTT. As protein: CASSQGQGAYEAFF.